Listed here are 23 T cell receptor beta chains from one sample, sequenced in a study of persistence of HIV-infected CD4 T cells. This was the immunoSEQ version 4 assay in survey mode. Method: immunoSEQ multiplex PCR; TCRdb's copy keeps in-frame clones and lacks some. This table has some 13,000 clones, around 66% appearing once. Antigen specificity for these receptors is unknown. Overlapping HIV-1 Gag 15-mer peptides at 0.85 to 1 ug per peptide per mL were used. Responding CD4+ T cells were sorted by upregulation of both CD40 ligand and CD69. The source was CD4+ T cells sorted from PBMCs after approximately 20-hour stimulation, collected from a patient who received antiretroviral therapy. All receptors come from an adult man with HIV who was CMV-seropositive.

CDR3 protein: CASSSSRATSYEQYF. The CDR3, as DNA: TGTGCCAGCAGCTCAAGCAGGGCTACCTCCTACGAGCAGTACTTC. The chain uses TRBV7-9 and TRBJ2-7; TRBD1 might be the D (5 bases). V lost 4 bases, J lost 0 bases, and 13 bases lay in between. The CDR3 contains 15 residues. In germline, CDR1 is SEHNR, CDR2 FQNEAQ (reference sequence).

J is TRBJ1-2 and V is TRBV2; TRBD1 is a possible D gene (5 bases). This CDR3 has 18 amino acids. In germline, CDR1 is SNHLY, CDR2 FYNNEI. Deletions cut 7 bases from V and 1 base from J, with 25 bases between. CDR3 coding DNA: TGTGCCAGCAACCCCCGGGCCGGTCTCGGGGCCGTTAACTATGGCTACACCTTC. Translating gives CASNPRAGLGAVNYGYTF.

This clone was found a few times. The chain recombines TRBV25-1 with TRBJ2-3, with D perhaps TRBD2 (6 bases). The germline V and J ends were trimmed by 1 base and 0 bases, with 14 bases remaining between them. Germline CDR1 and CDR2: MGHDK and SYGVNS. The CDR3 runs 17 residues. The CDR3: CASSESGSGTSTDTQYF. The CDR3 DNA follows: TGTGCCAGCAGTGAATCTGGTAGCGGAACTAGCACAGATACGCAGTATTTT.

This clone has just one count. The gene calls are TRBV7-9 and TRBJ1-2, with 11 bases identical to TRBD1. V shed 4 bases and J 8 bases; nucleotides not matched to a gene: 6. CDR1 SEHNR and CDR2 FQNEAQ come from the germline V gene (reference sequence). The CDR3 consists of 14 residues. The chain's CDR3 is CASSSGTGGWGYTF. CDR3 DNA: TGTGCCAGCAGCTCCGGGACAGGGGGTTGGGGCTACACCTTC. The variable domain in full, completed from reference TRBV7-9 and TRBJ1-2, reads DTGVSQNPRHKITKRGQNVTFRCDPISEHNRLYWYRQTLGQGPEFLTYFQNEAQLEKSRLLSDRFSAERPKGSFSTLEIQRTEQGDSAMYLCASSSGTGGWGYTFGSGTRLTVV.

This chain links TRBV6-5 with TRBJ2-2, with D possibly being TRBD1 (5 bases). Germline CDR1 and CDR2: MNHEY and SVGAGI. Deletions cut 2 bases from V and 5 bases from J, with 9 bases between. The CDR3 sequence is 14 residues long. CDR3 in DNA: TGTGCCAGCAGTTACGCACAGGCAACCGGGGAGCTGTTTTTT. Amino acids: CASSYAQATGELFF.

The V and J genes are TRBV6-8 and TRBJ2-2, with TRBD2 matching over 7 bases. The CDR3 is 14 residues long. V lost 8 bases, J lost 7 bases, and 10 bases stayed unmatched. Germline V gene sequence: CDR1 MNHGY, CDR2 SAAAGT. The chain's CDR3 is CASSSREGIGELFF. Here the CDR3 DNA reads TGTGCCAGCTCGTCCAGGGAGGGAATCGGGGAGCTGTTTTTT.

This clone was seen a handful of times. The chain has TRBV29-1 and TRBJ2-7; D is uncertain. Between the trimmed V and J ends, which lost 4 bases and 3 bases, there was a span of 16 bases. CDR3 length equals 14 residues. Germline values: CDR1 SQVTM, CDR2 ANQGSEA. The CDR3 sequence: CSVGPQAALYEQYF. The CDR3, as DNA: TGCAGCGTTGGCCCCCAGGCAGCCCTCTACGAGCAGTACTTC.

This clone was counted once. The chain couples TRBV6-4 to TRBJ1-2, with D possibly TRBD1 on 5 matching bases. Germline V CDR1 and CDR2: MRHNA, SNTAGT. Trimming cost V 10 bases and J 0 bases, with 12 bases left between them. The length of the CDR3 is 13 residues. In DNA, the CDR3 is TGTGCCACCCGCGAGGGGCCTAACTATGGCTACACCTTC. Amino acids: CATREGPNYGYTF.

This clone ranks as medium-sized. The gene calls are TRBV18 and TRBJ1-2; the D gene is possibly TRBD1 (5 bases). The V gene's germline CDR1 is KGHSH and CDR2 LQKENI. The CDR3 has 16 amino acids. Deletions cut 3 bases from V and 5 bases from J, with 19 bases between. For the CDR3, the DNA is TGTGCCAGCTCACCTACGGACACCAACTCAGGTTATGGCTACACCTTC. Its translation: CASSPTDTNSGYGYTF.

The chain combines TRBV10-3 with TRBJ2-5; 8 bases are shared with TRBD1. Germline values: CDR1 ENHRY, CDR2 SYGVKD. CDR3 length equals 13 residues. The ends lost 10 bases at V and 5 bases at J; junction bases unmatched: 9. The chain's CDR3 is CATQGQGAETQYF. As DNA, the CDR3 is TGTGCCACACAAGGACAGGGTGCGGAGACCCAGTACTTC.

The rearrangement joins TRBV6-5 to TRBJ2-1; TRBD1 matches at 7 bases. Per germline, CDR1 MNHEY and CDR2 SVGAGI. CDR3 length: 15 residues. Trimming at V came to 4 bases and at J to 5 bases, leaving 8 bases not matched to a gene. CDR3 coding DNA: TGTGCCAGCAGTTCCTGGGAACAGGGGAACAATGAGCAGTTCTTC. As protein: CASSSWEQGNNEQFF.

The chain combines TRBV9 with TRBJ1-4; no firm D call. Trimming removed 0 bases from V and 12 bases from J, with 15 bases in between. Germline V gene sequence: CDR1 SGDLS, CDR2 YYNGEE. The CDR3 has 14 residues. The CDR3, as DNA: TGTGCCAGCAGCGTAGGAACGGACCGACCGGAACTGTTTTTT. Protein sequence: CASSVGTDRPELFF.

This clone was seen once. This chain joins TRBV19 and TRBJ2-3; 7 nucleotides match TRBD1. The CDR3 sequence is 18 residues long. V was pared by 7 bases and J by 0 bases, with 16 bases of the junction left unmatched. Germline lookup yields CDR1 LNHDA and CDR2 SQIVND (reference sequence). The CDR3 DNA is TGTGCCAGTAAGGTCAATCCGGGACAGAGTATAAGCACAGATACGCAGTATTTT. Protein product: CASKVNPGQSISTDTQYF.

The CDR3 protein is CASSRDQSSYEQYF. The CDR3 DNA follows: TGTGCCAGCAGTCGGGACCAGAGCTCCTACGAGCAGTACTTC. V gene TRBV2 combines with J gene TRBJ2-7; D may correspond to TRBD1 or TRBD2 (5 bases each). The CDR3 loop spans 14 amino acids. Germline V CDR1 and CDR2: SNHLY, FYNNEI. The V end lost 5 bases, the J end lost 0 bases, and 11 bases lay between the germline ends.

The chain employs TRBV7-2 and TRBJ1-1; possible D gene TRBD1, 5 bases. The CDR3 runs to 15 residues. Trimming cost V 1 base and J 7 bases, with 16 bases left between them. The germline CDR1 and CDR2 sequences are SGHTA and FQGNSA. CDR3 residues: CASSLVAGRQGEAFF. CDR3 sequence (DNA): TGTGCCAGCAGCTTAGTCGCAGGCCGCCAGGGTGAAGCTTTCTTT.

The V gene is TRBV30, the J gene TRBJ2-1, with 8 bases matching TRBD1. The junction had 6 bases not matched to a gene; V was cut back by 3 bases and J by 2 bases. Germline V gene data show CDR1 as GTSNPN and CDR2 as SVGIG (reference sequence). The CDR3 is made up of 15 amino acids. CDR3: CAWRTGQEAYNEQFF. The DNA of the CDR3 is TGTGCCTGGAGGACGGGACAGGAGGCCTACAATGAGCAGTTCTTC.

The chain recombines TRBV19 with TRBJ1-5; 7 bases line up with TRBD1. The V segment lost 7 bases and the J segment 9 bases; nucleotides outside the gene matches: 12. Per germline, CDR1 LNHDA and CDR2 SQIVND (reference sequence). There are 14 residues in the CDR3. The CDR3 nucleotides read TGTGCCAGTACCAAAATAGACAGGGTTTGGCCCCAGCATTTT. Translated: CASTKIDRVWPQHF. Full variable domain (missing parts from reference TRBV19 and TRBJ1-5): DGGITQSPKYLFRKEGQNVTLSCEQNLNHDAMYWYRQDPGQGLRLIYYSQIVNDFQKGDIAEGYSVSREKKESFPLTVTSAQKNPTAFYLCASTKIDRVWPQHFGDGTRLSIL.

The rearrangement joins TRBV4-3 to TRBJ1-6; D gene ambiguous. The V and J ends lost 0 bases and 8 bases respectively, with 5 bases between them. The CDR3 runs to 13 residues. Germline V gives CDR1 LGHNA, CDR2 YSLEER. CDR3: CASSQELHSPLHF. Written as DNA, the CDR3 is TGCGCCAGCAGCCAAGAGCTCCATTCACCCCTCCACTTT.

The chain joins TRBV19 to TRBJ1-2, with D perhaps matching TRBD1 (6 bases). The germline V gene has CDR1 LNHDA and CDR2 SQIVND (reference sequence). The CDR3 runs to 20 residues. With 6 bases removed from V and 3 bases from J, the gap between germline ends came to 32 bases. CDR3 sequence reads: CASSEGGISGVGKAHYGYTF. The DNA for the CDR3 is TGTGCCAGTAGCGAGGGGGGAATTTCCGGAGTTGGCAAGGCCCACTATGGCTACACCTTC.

In DNA form, the CDR3 reads TGTGCCATCAGTGAGGCGGTTCAGGACAGGACGGCCGGAAACACCATATATTTT. The encoded protein is CAISEAVQDRTAGNTIYF. The chain joins TRBV10-3 to TRBJ1-3; TRBD1 matches 7 bases. CDR1 is ENHRY, CDR2 SYGVKD, per germline. The CDR3 is 18 residues long. V was clipped by 2 bases and J by 4 bases; unmatched bases: 14.

The chain recombines TRBV19 with TRBJ1-2, with TRBD1 matching over 11 bases. V gave up 7 bases and J gave up 4 bases; unmatched junction bases: 8. From germline, CDR1 is LNHDA and CDR2 SQIVND (reference sequence). The CDR3 has 15 amino acids. CDR3 sequence (DNA): TGTGCCAGTACTTACCGGGACAGGGGGGCCTATGGCTACACCTTC. It codes for CASTYRDRGAYGYTF.

The chain recombines TRBV5-1 with TRBJ1-2; D is possibly TRBD1 (5 bases). V dropped 0 bases and J dropped 8 bases, with 14 bases sitting between them. Germline loops: CDR1 SGHRS, CDR2 YFSETQ. The length of the CDR3 is 14 residues. The CDR3 loop reads CASSLEPGLQGYTF. Here the CDR3 DNA reads TGCGCCAGCAGCTTGGAGCCGGGGCTGCAGGGCTACACCTTC. Full variable domain (rest looked up from reference TRBV5-1 and TRBJ1-2): KAGVTQTPRYLIKTRGQQVTLSCSPISGHRSVSWYQQTPGQGLQFLFEYFSETQRNKGNFPGRFSGRQFSNSRSEMNVSTLELGDSALYLCASSLEPGLQGYTFGSGTRLTVV.

There are a few counts of this clone. The junction departs from the called germline gene at one end, perhaps through a read error. The chain carries TRBV10-1 and TRBJ1-6, with D hard to call. CDR3 length: 12 residues. CDR1 and CDR2 from the germline V gene are WNHNN and SYGVQD (reference sequence). In DNA form, the CDR3 reads TGCGCCAGCAATGAGGGAGGATCACCCCTCCACTTT. Residues: CASNEGGSPLHF.